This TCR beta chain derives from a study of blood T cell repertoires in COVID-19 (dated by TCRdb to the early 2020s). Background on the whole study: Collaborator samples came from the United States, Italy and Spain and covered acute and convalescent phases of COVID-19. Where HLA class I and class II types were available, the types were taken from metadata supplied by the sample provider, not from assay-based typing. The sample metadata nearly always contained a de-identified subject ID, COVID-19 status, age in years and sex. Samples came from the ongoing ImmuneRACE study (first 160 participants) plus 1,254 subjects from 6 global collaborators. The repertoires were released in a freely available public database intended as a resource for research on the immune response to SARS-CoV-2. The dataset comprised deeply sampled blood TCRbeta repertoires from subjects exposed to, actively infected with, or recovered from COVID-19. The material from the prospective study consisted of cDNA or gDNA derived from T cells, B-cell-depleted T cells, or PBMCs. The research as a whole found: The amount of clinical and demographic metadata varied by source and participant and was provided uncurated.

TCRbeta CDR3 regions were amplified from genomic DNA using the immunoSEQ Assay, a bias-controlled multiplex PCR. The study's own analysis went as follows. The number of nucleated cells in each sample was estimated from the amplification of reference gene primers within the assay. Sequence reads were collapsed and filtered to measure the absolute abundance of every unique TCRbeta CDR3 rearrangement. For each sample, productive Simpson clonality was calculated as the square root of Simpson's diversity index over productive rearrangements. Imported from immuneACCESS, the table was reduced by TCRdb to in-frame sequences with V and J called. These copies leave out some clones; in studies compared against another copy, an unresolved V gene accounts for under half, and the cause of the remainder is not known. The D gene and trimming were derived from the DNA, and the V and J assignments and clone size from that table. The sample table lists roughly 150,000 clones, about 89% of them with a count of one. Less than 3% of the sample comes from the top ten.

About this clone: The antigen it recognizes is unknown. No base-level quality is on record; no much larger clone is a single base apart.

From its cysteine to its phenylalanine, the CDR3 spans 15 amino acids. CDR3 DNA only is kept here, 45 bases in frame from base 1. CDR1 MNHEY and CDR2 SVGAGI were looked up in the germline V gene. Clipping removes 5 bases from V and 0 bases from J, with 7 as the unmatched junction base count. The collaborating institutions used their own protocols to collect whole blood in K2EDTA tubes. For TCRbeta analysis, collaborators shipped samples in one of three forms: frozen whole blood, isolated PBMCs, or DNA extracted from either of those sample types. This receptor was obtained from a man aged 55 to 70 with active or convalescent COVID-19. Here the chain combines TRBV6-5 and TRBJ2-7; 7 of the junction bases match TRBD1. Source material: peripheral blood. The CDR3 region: CASSPTGTASYEQYF. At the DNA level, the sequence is TGTGCCAGCAGTCCAACCGGGACAGCCTCCTACGAGCAGTACTTC.